These 12 T cell receptor beta chains share one sample of origin, sequenced in a study of T cells in Graves' hyperthyroidism and ophthalmopathy (dated by TCRdb to between 2017 and 2020). The library was built by means of multiplex PCR. The sequencer listed for this sample is Illumina HiSeq 2000. Amplification of TCR beta CDR3 regions was carried out from RNA transcripts. The TCR CDR3 was subjected to a first round of RT-PCR using the HTBI primer set and the Qiagen OneStep RT-PCR kit. TCRdb reprocessing: public reads trimmed at Q25 with fastp, clones called with MiXCR, in-frame beta chains kept. Under each unique CDR3 protein, matching rows form one entry showing the most common genes and DNA. A total of 75,000 to 100,000 distinct CDR3 sequences appear in this sample, about 51% of them only once. Less than 30% of the sample is held by the ten biggest clonotypes. The source material was blood. Source of these receptors: a woman in her thirties or forties with Graves' hyperthyroidism.

The J gene is TRBJ1-2, the V gene TRBV7-9, with a tentative D call TRBD1 (6 bases). Per the germline V gene, CDR1 is SEHNR and CDR2 is FQNEAQ (reference sequence). This CDR3 is 15 amino acids long. Trimming removed 6 bases at V and 4 bases at J, with 18 bases between. Written as DNA, the CDR3 is TGTGCCAGCAGTTCGTGGTCCAGGGGCCTCTATGGCTACACCTTC. Its translation: CASSSWSRGLYGYTF.

The chain has TRBV9 and TRBJ1-1; D may be TRBD1 (5 bases). Germline V gene lookup returns CDR1 SGDLS and CDR2 YYNGEE. Trimming took off 4 bases at V and 0 bases at J, with 16 bases between the two ends. CDR3 length: 16 residues. The CDR3 spells CASSPSGWAMNTEAFF. The DNA of the CDR3 is TGTGCCAGCAGCCCTTCAGGGTGGGCGATGAACACTGAAGCTTTCTTT. The whole variable domain, remainder taken from reference TRBV9 and TRBJ1-1, is DSGVTQTPKHLITATGQRVTLRCSPRSGDLSVYWYQQSLDQGLQFLIQYYNGEERAKGNILERFSAQQFPDLHSELNLSSLELGDSALYFCASSPSGWAMNTEAFFGQGTRLTVV.

This clonotype has a handful of counts. This sequence joins TRBV5-1 and TRBJ2-3, with D maybe TRBD2 (6 bases). Germline loops: CDR1 SGHRS, CDR2 YFSETQ. The CDR3 consists of 17 residues. Trimming took 4 bases from V and 0 from J, leaving 18 bases between them. CDR3 residues: CASSPQPLATSTDTQYF. In DNA form, the CDR3 reads TGCGCCAGCAGCCCCCAACCCCTAGCGACCAGCACAGATACGCAGTATTTT.

This clonotype was observed at least ten times. The rearrangement links TRBV7-2 to TRBJ1-5; no reliable D call. Trimming pared 1 base from V and 4 bases from J, leaving 14 bases between. The CDR3 is made up of 16 amino acids. Per germline, CDR1 SGHTA and CDR2 FQGNSA. CDR3 in amino acids: CASSLGAGRLNQPQHF. The CDR3 DNA is TGTGCCAGCAGCTTAGGGGCGGGCCGCCTAAATCAGCCCCAGCATTTT. Using reference TRBV7-2 and TRBJ1-5 for the parts outside the CDR3, the full variable domain is GAGVSQSPSNKVTEKGKDVELRCDPISGHTALYWYRQSLGQGLEFLIYFQGNSAPDKSGLPSDRFSAERTGGSVSTLTIQRTQQEDSAVYLCASSLGAGRLNQPQHFGDGTRLSIL.

V is TRBV7-3 and J is TRBJ2-3; D may be TRBD1 (6 bases). CDR1 SGHTA and CDR2 FQGTGA come from the germline V gene. The CDR3 spans 16 residues. V shed 5 bases and J shed 6 bases, with 21 bases lying between them. DNA of the CDR3: TGTGCCAGCAGCGCGTCGGACAGAACCTTTCTGGATACGCAGTATTTT. Translation gives CASSASDRTFLDTQYF.

This clonotype has only a few counts. A clone one base away is much larger, so this may be a read error. The rearrangement links TRBV5-1 to TRBJ2-7, with 9 bases lining up with TRBD1. Unmatched junction bases numbered 12, after V lost 3 bases and J lost 2 bases. CDR1 is SGHRS and CDR2 is YFSETQ in the germline V gene. The CDR3 sequence is 17 residues long. Here the CDR3 reads CASSCNPRGTGTYEQYF. The CDR3 nucleotides read TGCGCCAGCAGCTGCAACCCCCGCGGGACAGGGACCTACGAGCAGTACTTC.

For this clonotype: This CDR3 is missing its conserved last phenylalanine or tryptophan, likely due to a read error. The DNA is omitted, as the CDR3 cannot be located on it reliably, and the CDR3 follows TCRdb's listing. The CDR3 is CATSRGQGANY. The gene calls are TRBV15 and TRBJ1-6; TRBD1, as called in the table, went unchecked against the DNA. The CDR3 length equals 11 residues, ends included. Per the germline V gene, CDR1 is LNHNV and CDR2 is YYDKDF (reference sequence).

The chain links TRBV6-1 to TRBJ2-1; D call uncertain. The CDR3 length is 16 residues. Between the trimmed V and J ends, which lost 6 bases and 0 bases, there was a span of 15 bases. Germline V CDR1 and CDR2: MNHNS, SASEGT. Here the CDR3 DNA reads TGTGCCAGCAGCACCAAACGGGCGGTCTCCTACAATGAGCAGTTCTTC. Amino acid sequence: CASSTKRAVSYNEQFF.

V gene TRBV10-3 combines with J gene TRBJ2-1; D not resolved. The germline V and J ends were trimmed by 8 bases and 8 bases, with 4 bases remaining between them. Germline V gene sequence: CDR1 ENHRY, CDR2 SYGVKD. This CDR3 contains 9 residues. The CDR3, as DNA: TGTGCCATCGGGTATGAGCAGTTCTTC. Protein sequence: CAIGYEQFF.

With regard to this clonotype: The junction departs from the called germline gene at one end, perhaps through a read error. This chain links TRBV5-1 with TRBJ2-5, with 9 bases aligning to TRBD1. The CDR3 extends over 15 amino acids. Germline CDR1 is SGHRS and CDR2 is YFSETQ. The CDR3 is CASSLQGQGQETQYF. As DNA, the CDR3 is TGTGCCAGCAGCTTACAGGGACAGGGCCAAGAGACCCAGTACTTC.

This clonotype was found a few times. This sequence joins TRBV20-1 and TRBJ2-7, with 12 positions matching TRBD2. Germline V gives CDR1 DFQATT, CDR2 SNEGSKA (reference sequence). The CDR3 has 16 residues. V lost 5 bases and J lost 4; bases outside the gene matches: 12. CDR3 nucleotide sequence: TGCAGTGCTCAATCCGGACTAGCGGGAATCGTTTACGAGCAGTACTTC. Translation: CSAQSGLAGIVYEQYF.

This clonotype was seen repeatedly, ten times or more. The chain carries TRBV7-8 and TRBJ1-5, with 11 bases that match TRBD1. Germline V gives CDR1 SGHVS, CDR2 FQNEAQ. The CDR3 covers 15 residues. The V segment lost 5 bases and the J segment 2 bases; nucleotides outside the gene matches: 2. In nucleotides, the CDR3 is TGTGCCAGCAGCCCGGACAGGGGGCGCAATCAGCCCCAGCATTTT. Encoded protein: CASSPDRGRNQPQHF.